The following is a TCR beta chain sequence with its context. Its antigen is still unknown. The data originate from a study of shared clonotypes between healthy human individuals. Overall study findings and caveats: Non-shared clonotypes showed lower generation probabilities than clonotypes common to all four donors.

This CDR3 has 13 residues. Germline values: CDR1 MRHNA, CDR2 SNTAGT. V lost 2 bases and J lost 4, with 6 bases in between. Sorted-subset replicate PCRs used around 200 ng of genomic DNA. This amount corresponded to about 30,000 T cell genomes. Clones were sequenced by immunoSEQ multiplex PCR, and TCRdb holds only the in-frame ones, with some missing. The sample yields about 680,000 clones, 73% seen once. The chain links TRBV6-4 to TRBJ1-5; the D is unclear. This TCR derives from a young woman in good health. The sequencing input was memory CD4+ T cells sorted from blood. The subset: CD45RA-negative fraction. This chain's CDR3 is CASSDRINQPQHF. Written as DNA, the CDR3 is TGTGCCAGCAGTGACAGGATTAATCAGCCCCAGCATTTT.